These 21 T cell receptor beta chains came from one sample sequenced in a study of graft-versus-host responses after intestinal transplantation. Some clones are missing from TCRdb's copy, which holds only in-frame ones; the method was immunoSEQ multiplex PCR. Among some 27,000 clones, 85% to 95% were seen once, and the ten largest hold around 0.57%. The sample in question was PBMCs, obtained 18 days after transplant. The receptor set was obtained from a human patient who received an intestinal transplant, so some T cells may come from the graft donor.

The chain employs TRBV27 and TRBJ1-4; no clear D gene. Germline V gene sequence: CDR1 MNHEY, CDR2 SMNVEV (reference sequence). The CDR3 has 14 amino acids. V lost 0 bases and J lost 8, with 10 bases in between. CDR3 sequence (DNA): TGTGCCAGCAGTTTATCGAGTCCGGGAGAAAAACTGTTTTTT. The encoded protein is CASSLSSPGEKLFF.

V and J are TRBV4-2 and TRBJ2-5, with a weak D call TRBD1 (6 bases). Germline-derived CDR1 and CDR2 are LGHNA and YNFKEQ. The CDR3 has 14 amino acids. The V end lost 5 bases, the J end lost 5 bases, and 15 bases lay between the germline ends. The CDR3 loop reads CASSGARGRETQYF. The CDR3 DNA sequence: TGTGCCAGCAGCGGGGCCAGGGGTCGGGAGACCCAGTACTTC.

The chain employs TRBV4-1 and TRBJ2-1, with 8 bases that match TRBD2. The V and J ends lost 3 bases and 11 bases, in that order; junction bases with no gene match: 6. The CDR3 is 13 residues long. Germline V gene sequence: CDR1 MGHRA, CDR2 YSYEKL. The CDR3 sequence: CASSQGGGTKQFF. The DNA for the CDR3 is TGCGCCAGCAGCCAGGGCGGGGGGACCAAGCAGTTCTTC.

The chain carries TRBV19 and TRBJ2-5, with D perhaps being TRBD1 or TRBD2 (5 bases each). Germline CDR1 is LNHDA and CDR2 is SQIVND (reference sequence). This CDR3 contains 10 residues. The V end was cut by 8 bases, the J end by 4 bases, with 5 bases between. This CDR3 reads CASGGETQYF. Here the CDR3 DNA reads TGTGCCAGTGGGGGAGAGACCCAGTACTTC.

The chain is built from TRBV19 and TRBJ2-1; 8 positions match TRBD2. CDR3 length equals 13 residues. The germline gives CDR1 LNHDA, CDR2 SQIVND (reference sequence). The trim removed 7 bases at V and 9 bases at J, leaving 8 bases unmatched. The CDR3 loop is CASTPGLVSEQFF. DNA for the CDR3: TGTGCCAGTACCCCGGGACTAGTCAGTGAGCAGTTCTTC.

The chain combines TRBV7-9 with TRBJ2-2; D perhaps matches TRBD2 (6 bases). This CDR3 has 16 residues. The ends were cut back, 1 base at V and 5 bases at J, with 14 bases in the middle. CDR1 and CDR2 (germline): SEHNR, FQNEAQ (reference sequence). The CDR3 nucleotides are TGTGCCAGCAGCTTAGATCAGGGAGGATATACCGGGGAGCTGTTTTTT. Protein product: CASSLDQGGYTGELFF.

The V and J genes are TRBV4-1 and TRBJ2-5; 13 bases agree with TRBD2. V was clipped by 1 base and J by 3 bases; unmatched bases: 5. The CDR3 sequence is 17 residues long. From germline, CDR1 is MGHRA and CDR2 YSYEKL. CDR3 amino acids: CASSQGITSGGEETQYF. CDR3 coding DNA: TGCGCCAGCAGCCAAGGGATCACTAGCGGGGGGGAAGAGACCCAGTACTTC.

This clone was counted a single time. The chain combines TRBV6-5 with TRBJ2-3; D may match TRBD1 or TRBD2 (5 bases each). The germline CDR1 and CDR2 sequences are MNHEY and SVGAGI. This CDR3 comprises 13 residues. The V and J ends lost 8 bases and 5 bases respectively, with 14 bases between them. The CDR3 loop is CASGNGGGDTQYF. The CDR3 bases are TGTGCCAGCGGTAACGGTGGGGGAGATACGCAGTATTTT.

This clone was detected only once. The chain employs TRBV4-1 and TRBJ2-7; D uncertain. The CDR3 consists of 14 residues. The V gene lost 0 bases and the J gene lost 7 bases, with 13 bases spanning the gap. Germline CDR1 is MGHRA and CDR2 is YSYEKL. The CDR3 bases are TGCGCCAGCAGCCAAGATCTTGGGCTTAAAGAGCAGTACTTC. Translation gives CASSQDLGLKEQYF.

This clone was observed a single time. The chain has TRBV7-9 and TRBJ1-1; possibly TRBD1 for D (5 bases). V dropped 3 bases and J dropped 4 bases, with 9 bases sitting between them. The germline V gene has CDR1 SEHNR and CDR2 FQNEAQ (reference sequence). The CDR3 has 13 amino acids. CDR3 amino acids: CASSLGRATEAFF. In nucleotides, the CDR3 is TGTGCCAGCAGCTTGGGCAGGGCCACTGAAGCTTTCTTT.

This clone was detected once. This chain uses TRBV6-1 with TRBJ2-5; 15 bases fit TRBD2. Germline CDR1 reads MNHNS; CDR2 reads SASEGT. V shed 10 bases, J shed 5 bases, and the junction held 8 bases outside the gene matches. The CDR3 has 15 residues. The CDR3 region has the DNA TGTGCCACCGGACTAGCGGGGGGGCTGGGGGAGACCCAGTACTTC. It codes for CATGLAGGLGETQYF.

The chain is built from TRBV15 and TRBJ1-2; D possibly corresponds to TRBD1 (6 bases). CDR3 length: 14 residues. Looked up from germline, CDR1 is LNHNV and CDR2 is YYDKDF (reference sequence). The germline V and J ends were trimmed by 1 base and 6 bases, with 12 bases remaining between them. This CDR3 is CATSRGAAGDGYTF. CDR3 in DNA: TGTGCCACCAGCAGAGGCGCGGCAGGGGATGGCTACACCTTC.

V is TRBV7-8 and J is TRBJ1-6; D is perhaps TRBD1 (5 bases). Trimming removed 6 bases from V and 9 bases from J, with 12 bases in between. In germline, CDR1 is SGHVS, CDR2 FQNEAQ. The CDR3 covers 13 residues. CDR3 bases: TGTGCCAGCAGTCCTTCGGACATTTCACCCCTCCACTTT. Translation: CASSPSDISPLHF.

This sequence joins TRBV27 and TRBJ1-3, with a weak D call TRBD1 (5 bases). Germline V gene lookup returns CDR1 MNHEY and CDR2 SMNVEV (reference sequence). The germline V and J ends were trimmed by 6 bases and 1 base, with 13 bases remaining between them. This CDR3 has 15 residues. The CDR3 DNA reads TGTGCCAGCAGCAGCGGGACTATTTCTGGAAACACCATATATTTT. Protein product: CASSSGTISGNTIYF.

V and J are TRBV18 and TRBJ2-5; 7 bases line up with TRBD1. The V segment lost 4 bases and the J segment 5 bases; nucleotides outside the gene matches: 4. Looked up from germline, CDR1 is KGHSH and CDR2 is LQKENI. The CDR3 totals 13 residues. CDR3 residues: CASSQGARETQYF. CDR3 in DNA: TGTGCCAGCTCACAGGGGGCGAGGGAGACCCAGTACTTC. Filled out from reference TRBV18 and TRBJ2-5, the complete variable domain reads NAGVMQNPRHLVRRRGQEARLRCSPMKGHSHVYWYRQLPEEGLKFMVYLQKENIIDESGMPKERFSAEFPKEGPSILRIQQVVRGDSAAYFCASSQGARETQYFGPGTRLLVL.

The rearrangement uses TRBV6-6 and TRBJ1-1; 9 bases are a match to TRBD1. The V segment lost 0 bases and the J segment 0 bases; nucleotides outside the gene matches: 2. The germline V gene encodes CDR1 MNHNY and CDR2 SVGAGI (reference sequence). There are 16 residues in the CDR3. DNA for the CDR3: TGTGCCAGCAGTTACTCACAGGGGGCGATGAACACTGAAGCTTTCTTT. Protein sequence: CASSYSQGAMNTEAFF.

This chain joins TRBV13 and TRBJ2-7; TRBD2 might be the D (5 bases). The CDR3 is made up of 16 amino acids. CDR1 PRHDT and CDR2 FYEKMQ come from the germline V gene (reference sequence). V shed 4 bases and J shed 2 bases, with 18 bases lying between them. The CDR3 loop is CASSSSGWGTTYEQYF. DNA for the CDR3: TGTGCCAGCAGCTCATCGGGGTGGGGAACGACCTACGAGCAGTACTTC.

This clone is a singleton in its sample. The chain carries TRBV2 and TRBJ1-1, with TRBD1 identical over 7 bases. V trimming: 9 bases; J trimming: 3 bases; junction bases outside the gene matches: 13. Germline loops: CDR1 SNHLY, CDR2 FYNNEI. The CDR3 runs 15 residues. CDR3 loop: CARERQGRLHTEAFF. The CDR3 region has the DNA TGTGCCAGAGAGAGACAGGGACGACTGCACACTGAAGCTTTCTTT.

The chain uses TRBV19 and TRBJ2-1, with no clear D. V dropped 1 base and J dropped 8 bases, with 18 bases sitting between them. The CDR3 runs to 16 residues. The germline V gene has CDR1 LNHDA and CDR2 SQIVND (reference sequence). The CDR3 sequence: CASSIGAAILGYEQFF. In DNA form, the CDR3 reads TGTGCCAGTAGTATAGGGGCGGCGATCTTGGGCTATGAGCAGTTCTTC. Full variable domain (outside the CDR3, taken from reference TRBV19 and TRBJ2-1): DGGITQSPKYLFRKEGQNVTLSCEQNLNHDAMYWYRQDPGQGLRLIYYSQIVNDFQKGDIAEGYSVSREKKESFPLTVTSAQKNPTAFYLCASSIGAAILGYEQFFGPGTRLTVL.

This sequence joins TRBV7-6 and TRBJ2-7; D possibly corresponds to TRBD1 (5 bases). This CDR3 region has 15 residues. Germline V gives CDR1 SGHVS, CDR2 FNYEAQ. Trimming left V 5 bases short and J 6 bases short, with 20 bases between. This CDR3 reads CASSPPTDSTAEQYF. DNA for the CDR3: TGTGCCAGCAGCCCTCCGACAGACTCAACCGCCGAGCAGTACTTC. Full variable domain (rest looked up from reference TRBV7-6 and TRBJ2-7): GAGVSQSPRYKVTKRGQDVALRCDPISGHVSLYWYRQALGQGPEFLTYFNYEAQQDKSGLPNDRFSAERPEGSISTLTIQRTEQRDSAMYRCASSPPTDSTAEQYFGPGTRLTVT.

The gene calls are TRBV29-1 and TRBJ1-1, with a possible D match to TRBD1 (5 bases). CDR1 and CDR2 (germline): SQVTM, ANQGSEA. Deletions cut 7 bases from V and 1 base from J, with 13 bases between. The CDR3 loop spans 13 amino acids. DNA for the CDR3: TGCAGCGCCGCCAGGGTAGGGAACACTGAAGCTTTCTTT. This translates into CSAARVGNTEAFF. The full variable domain, in which reference TRBV29-1 and TRBJ1-1 provide the parts outside the CDR3, is SAVISQKPSRDICQRGTSLTIQCQVDSQVTMMFWYRQQPGQSLTLIATANQGSEATYESGFVIDKFPISRPNLTFSTLTVSNMSPEDSSIYLCSAARVGNTEAFFGQGTRLTVV.